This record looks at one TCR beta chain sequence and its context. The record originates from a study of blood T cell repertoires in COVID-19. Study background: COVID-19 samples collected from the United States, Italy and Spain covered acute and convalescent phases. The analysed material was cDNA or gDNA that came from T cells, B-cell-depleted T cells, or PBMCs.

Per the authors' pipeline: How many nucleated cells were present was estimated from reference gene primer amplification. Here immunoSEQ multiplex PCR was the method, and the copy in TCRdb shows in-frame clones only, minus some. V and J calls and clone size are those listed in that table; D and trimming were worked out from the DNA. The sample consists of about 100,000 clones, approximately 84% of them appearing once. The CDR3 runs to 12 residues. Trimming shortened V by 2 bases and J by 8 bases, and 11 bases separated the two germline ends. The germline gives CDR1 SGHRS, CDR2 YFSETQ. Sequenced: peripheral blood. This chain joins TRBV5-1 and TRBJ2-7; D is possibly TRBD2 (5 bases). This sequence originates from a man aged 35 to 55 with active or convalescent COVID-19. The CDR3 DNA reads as TGCGCCAGCAGCTTATTTGAGGGAAAGCAGTACTTC. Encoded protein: CASSLFEGKQYF.